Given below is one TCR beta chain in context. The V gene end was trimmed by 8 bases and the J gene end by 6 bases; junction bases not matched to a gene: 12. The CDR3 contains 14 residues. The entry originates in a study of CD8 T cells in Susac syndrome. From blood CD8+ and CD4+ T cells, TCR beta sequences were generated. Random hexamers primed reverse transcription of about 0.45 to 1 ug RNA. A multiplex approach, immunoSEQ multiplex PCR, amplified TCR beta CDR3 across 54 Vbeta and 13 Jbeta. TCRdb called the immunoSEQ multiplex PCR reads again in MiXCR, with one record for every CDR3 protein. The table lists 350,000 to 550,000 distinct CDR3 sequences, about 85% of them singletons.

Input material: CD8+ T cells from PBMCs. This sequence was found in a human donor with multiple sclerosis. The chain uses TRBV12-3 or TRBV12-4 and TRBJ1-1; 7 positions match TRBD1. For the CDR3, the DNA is TGTGCCAGCCAAGCAGGGGGAGCCGTGGCTGAAGCTTTCTTT. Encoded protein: CASQAGGAVAEAFF.